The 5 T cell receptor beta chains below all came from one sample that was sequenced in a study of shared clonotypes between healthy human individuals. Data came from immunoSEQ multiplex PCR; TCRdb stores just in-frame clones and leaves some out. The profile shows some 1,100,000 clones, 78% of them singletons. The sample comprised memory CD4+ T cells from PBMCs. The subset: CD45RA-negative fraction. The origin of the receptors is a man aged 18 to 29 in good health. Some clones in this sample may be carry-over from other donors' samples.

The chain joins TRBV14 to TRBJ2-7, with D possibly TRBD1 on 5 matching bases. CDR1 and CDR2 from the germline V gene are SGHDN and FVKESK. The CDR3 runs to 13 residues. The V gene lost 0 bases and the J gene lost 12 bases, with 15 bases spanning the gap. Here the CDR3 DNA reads TGTGCCAGCAGCCAAGATAGGTTCAACAGGTTGTACTTC. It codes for CASSQDRFNRLYF.

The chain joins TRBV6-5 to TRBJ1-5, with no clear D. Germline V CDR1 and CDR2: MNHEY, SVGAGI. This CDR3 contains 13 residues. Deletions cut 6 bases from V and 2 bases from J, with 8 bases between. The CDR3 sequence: CASSWNGNQPQHF. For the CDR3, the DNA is TGTGCCAGCAGCTGGAATGGCAATCAGCCCCAGCATTTT.

In DNA, the CDR3 is TGTGCCAGCAGCTTAATGGGCGCTTACTCTGGAAACACCATATATTTT. Translation gives CASSLMGAYSGNTIYF. V gene TRBV7-3 combines with J gene TRBJ1-3; D unclear. Germline CDR1 and CDR2: SGHTA and FQGTGA. There are 16 residues in the CDR3. Deletions cut 1 base from V and 0 bases from J, with 10 bases between.

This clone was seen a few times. CDR3 sequence: CASSREGAANTEAFF. CDR3 nucleotides: TGTGCCAGCAGCCGGGAGGGGGCTGCGAACACTGAAGCTTTCTTT. V is TRBV7-8 and J is TRBJ1-1, with 7 bases fitting TRBD1. Trimming took 5 bases from V and 1 from J; bases not matched to a gene: 7. The germline gives CDR1 SGHVS, CDR2 FQNEAQ. The CDR3 sequence is 15 residues long. Variable domain in full (rest from reference TRBV7-8 and TRBJ1-1): GAGVSQSPRYKVAKRGQDVALRCDPISGHVSLFWYQQALGQGPEFLTYFQNEAQLDKSGLPSDRFFAERPEGSVSTLKIQRTQQEDSAVYLCASSREGAANTEAFFGQGTRLTVV.

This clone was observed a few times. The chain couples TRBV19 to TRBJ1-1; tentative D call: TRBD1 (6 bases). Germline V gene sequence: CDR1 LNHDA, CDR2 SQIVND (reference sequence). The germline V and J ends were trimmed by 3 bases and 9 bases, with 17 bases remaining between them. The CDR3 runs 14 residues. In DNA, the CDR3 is TGTGCCAGTAGTATGTCGTTCTGGGGACAAAAAGCTTTCTTT. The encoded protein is CASSMSFWGQKAFF.